Given below is one TCR beta chain in context. Antigen specificity is unknown. The sample comes from a study of chemoradiotherapy in HPV16-positive cancers. J lost 6 bases, V lost 1 base, and 8 bases had no gene match. CDR3 length equals 15 residues. In germline, CDR1 is SGHTA, CDR2 FQGNSA. Method: immunoSEQ multiplex PCR; TCRdb's copy keeps in-frame clones and lacks some. The sample lists 45,000 to 60,000 clones, roughly nine tenths occurring once. Overall study results and limits: Candidate HPV-specific clones and E7-related TCR motifs grew in tumor during treatment.

This receptor was taken from a human donor with HPV-associated anogenital cancer. The chain has TRBV7-2 and TRBJ1-1; TRBD1 matches 7 bases. This material consisted of blood, taken from a patient who underwent chemoradiotherapy. The CDR3 loop reads CASSLEYRGKAEAFF. The DNA for the CDR3 is TGTGCCAGCAGCTTAGAGTACAGGGGTAAAGCTGAAGCTTTCTTT.